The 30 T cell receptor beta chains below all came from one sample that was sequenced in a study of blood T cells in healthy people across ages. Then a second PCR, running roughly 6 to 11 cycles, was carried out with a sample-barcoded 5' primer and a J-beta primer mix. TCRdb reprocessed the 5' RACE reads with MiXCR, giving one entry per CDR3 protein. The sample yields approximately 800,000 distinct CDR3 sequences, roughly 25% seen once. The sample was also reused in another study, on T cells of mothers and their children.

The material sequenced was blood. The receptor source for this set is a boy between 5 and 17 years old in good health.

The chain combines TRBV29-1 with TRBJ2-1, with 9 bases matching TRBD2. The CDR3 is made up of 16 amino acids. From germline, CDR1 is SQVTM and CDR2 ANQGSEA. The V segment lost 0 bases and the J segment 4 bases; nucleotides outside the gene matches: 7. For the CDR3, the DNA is TGCAGCGTTGAAGATCTGGCGGGGGGGCCTTACAATGAGCAGTTCTTC. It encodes CSVEDLAGGPYNEQFF.

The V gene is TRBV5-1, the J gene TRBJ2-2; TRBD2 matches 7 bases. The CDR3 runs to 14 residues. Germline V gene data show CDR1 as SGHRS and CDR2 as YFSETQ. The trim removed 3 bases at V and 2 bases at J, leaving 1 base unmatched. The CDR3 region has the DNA TGCGCCAGCAGCTGGGGGGGTAACACCGGGGAGCTGTTTTTT. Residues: CASSWGGNTGELFF.

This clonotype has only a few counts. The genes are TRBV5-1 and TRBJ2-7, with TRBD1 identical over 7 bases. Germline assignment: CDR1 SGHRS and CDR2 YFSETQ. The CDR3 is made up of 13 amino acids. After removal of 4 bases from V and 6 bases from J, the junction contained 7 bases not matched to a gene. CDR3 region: CASSLTGQSEQYF. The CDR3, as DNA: TGCGCCAGCAGCCTGACAGGGCAAAGCGAGCAGTACTTC.

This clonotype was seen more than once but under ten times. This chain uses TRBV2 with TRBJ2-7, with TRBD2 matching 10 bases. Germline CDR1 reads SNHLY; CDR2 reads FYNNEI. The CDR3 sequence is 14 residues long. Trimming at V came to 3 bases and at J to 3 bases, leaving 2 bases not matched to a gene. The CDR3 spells CASSDPSGSYEQYF. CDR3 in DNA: TGTGCCAGCAGTGATCCTAGCGGGAGCTACGAGCAGTACTTC.

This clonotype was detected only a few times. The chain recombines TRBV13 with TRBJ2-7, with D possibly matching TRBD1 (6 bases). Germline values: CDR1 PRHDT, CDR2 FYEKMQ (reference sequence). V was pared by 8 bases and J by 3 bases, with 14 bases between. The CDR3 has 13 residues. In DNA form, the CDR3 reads TGTGCCAGCGCCCGGGGACACAACTACGAGCAGTACTTC. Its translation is CASARGHNYEQYF.

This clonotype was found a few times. CDR3: CASSSRTGGSGYTF. CDR3 coding DNA: TGTGCCAGCAGCTCACGGACAGGGGGAAGTGGCTACACCTTC. V gene TRBV7-2 combines with J gene TRBJ1-2, with 10 bases aligning to TRBD1. The CDR3 length is 14 residues. The germline V gene encodes CDR1 SGHTA and CDR2 FQGNSA. After removal of 4 bases from V and 7 bases from J, the junction contained 6 bases not matched to a gene.

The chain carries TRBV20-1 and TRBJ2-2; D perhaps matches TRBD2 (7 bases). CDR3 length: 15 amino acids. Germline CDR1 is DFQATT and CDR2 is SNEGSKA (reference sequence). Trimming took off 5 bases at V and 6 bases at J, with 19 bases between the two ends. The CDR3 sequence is CSAHSLGGASGELFF. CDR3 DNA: TGCAGTGCTCATTCCCTGGGGGGGGCTTCCGGGGAGCTGTTTTTT.

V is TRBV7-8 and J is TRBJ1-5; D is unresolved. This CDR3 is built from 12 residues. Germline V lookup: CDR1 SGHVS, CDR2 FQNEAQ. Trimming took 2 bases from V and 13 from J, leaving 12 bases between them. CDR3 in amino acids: CASSLTSPGQHF. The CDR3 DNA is TGTGCCAGCAGCTTAACCAGTCCGGGACAGCATTTT.

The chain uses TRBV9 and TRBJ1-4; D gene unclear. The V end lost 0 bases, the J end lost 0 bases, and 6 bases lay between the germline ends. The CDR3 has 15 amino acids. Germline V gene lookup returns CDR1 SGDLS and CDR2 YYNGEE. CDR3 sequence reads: CASSVGRSTNEKLFF. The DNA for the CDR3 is TGTGCCAGCAGCGTAGGGCGCTCAACTAATGAAAAACTGTTTTTT.

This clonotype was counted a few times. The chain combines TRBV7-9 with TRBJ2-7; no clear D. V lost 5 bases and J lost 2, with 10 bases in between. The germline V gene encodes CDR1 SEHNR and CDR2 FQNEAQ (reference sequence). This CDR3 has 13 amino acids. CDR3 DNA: TGTGCCAGCAGCCCCACACACGCCTACGAGCAGTACTTC. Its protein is CASSPTHAYEQYF.

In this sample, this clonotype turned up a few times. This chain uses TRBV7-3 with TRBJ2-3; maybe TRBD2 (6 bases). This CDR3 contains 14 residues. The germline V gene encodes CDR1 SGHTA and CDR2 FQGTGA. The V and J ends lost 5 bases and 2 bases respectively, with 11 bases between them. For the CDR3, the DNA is TGTGCCAGCAGCCCGCGGGGCCCCACAGATACGCAGTATTTT. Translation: CASSPRGPTDTQYF.

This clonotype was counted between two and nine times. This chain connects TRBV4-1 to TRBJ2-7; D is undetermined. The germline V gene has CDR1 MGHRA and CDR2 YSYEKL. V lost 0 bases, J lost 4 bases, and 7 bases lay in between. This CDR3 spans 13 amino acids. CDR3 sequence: CASSQEYEYEQYF. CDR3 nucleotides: TGCGCCAGCAGCCAAGAATATGAGTACGAGCAGTACTTC.

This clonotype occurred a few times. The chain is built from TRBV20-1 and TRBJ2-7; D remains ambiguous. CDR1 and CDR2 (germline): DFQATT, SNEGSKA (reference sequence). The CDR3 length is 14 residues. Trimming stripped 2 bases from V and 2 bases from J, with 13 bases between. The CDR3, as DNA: TGCAGTGCTAGATTGGGGAATTTAGCCTACGAGCAGTACTTC. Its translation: CSARLGNLAYEQYF.

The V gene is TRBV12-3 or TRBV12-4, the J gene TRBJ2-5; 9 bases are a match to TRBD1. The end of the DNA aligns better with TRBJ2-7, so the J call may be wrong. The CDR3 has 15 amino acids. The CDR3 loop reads CASSPDRGAPVEQYF. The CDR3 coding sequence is TGTGCCAGCAGTCCCGACAGGGGGGCTCCCGTCGAGCAGTACTTC.

CDR3 amino acids: CASSSEGRNTEAFF. CDR3 nucleotides: TGTGCCAGCAGCTCGGAGGGCAGGAACACTGAAGCTTTCTTT. The chain uses TRBV7-9 and TRBJ1-1; D call uncertain. Germline assignment: CDR1 SEHNR and CDR2 FQNEAQ (reference sequence). Trimming took off 4 bases at V and 1 base at J, with 10 bases between the two ends. The CDR3 is 14 residues long.

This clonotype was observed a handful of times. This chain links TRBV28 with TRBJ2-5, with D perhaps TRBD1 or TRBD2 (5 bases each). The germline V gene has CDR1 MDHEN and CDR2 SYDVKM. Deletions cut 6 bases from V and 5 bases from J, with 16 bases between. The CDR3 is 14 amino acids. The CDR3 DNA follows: TGTGCCAGCAGGGGACCTAAGCAGTCCGAGACCCAGTACTTC. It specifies CASRGPKQSETQYF.

CDR3 sequence reads: CASSLAHLLQQFF. The CDR3 DNA reads TGTGCCAGCAGCTTAGCGCACTTGCTACAACAGTTCTTC. The genes are TRBV7-2 and TRBJ2-7; no definite D call. The J call is doubtful: the DNA matches TRBJ2-1 better. This CDR3 is 13 amino acids long. The V gene's germline CDR1 is SGHTA and CDR2 FQGNSA.

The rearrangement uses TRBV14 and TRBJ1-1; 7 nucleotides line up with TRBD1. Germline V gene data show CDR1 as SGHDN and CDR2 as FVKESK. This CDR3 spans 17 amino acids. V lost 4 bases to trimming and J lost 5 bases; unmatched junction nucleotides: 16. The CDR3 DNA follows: TGTGCCAGCAGCCCGAGGATTGGTCCAGGGGGGGGAACTGAAGCTTTCTTT. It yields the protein CASSPRIGPGGGTEAFF.

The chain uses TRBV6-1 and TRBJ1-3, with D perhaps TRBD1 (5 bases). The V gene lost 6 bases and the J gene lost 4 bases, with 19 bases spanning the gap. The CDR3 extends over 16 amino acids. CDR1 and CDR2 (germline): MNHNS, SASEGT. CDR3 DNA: TGTGCCAGCAGCCCCACTCAGGGAACGAGAGGAAACACCATATATTTT. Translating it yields CASSPTQGTRGNTIYF.

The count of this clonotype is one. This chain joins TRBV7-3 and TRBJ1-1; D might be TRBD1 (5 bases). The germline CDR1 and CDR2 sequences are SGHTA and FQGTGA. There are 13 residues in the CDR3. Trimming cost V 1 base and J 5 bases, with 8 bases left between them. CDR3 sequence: CASSLSWGTEAFF. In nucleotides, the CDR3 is TGTGCCAGCAGCTTAAGTTGGGGGACTGAAGCTTTCTTT.

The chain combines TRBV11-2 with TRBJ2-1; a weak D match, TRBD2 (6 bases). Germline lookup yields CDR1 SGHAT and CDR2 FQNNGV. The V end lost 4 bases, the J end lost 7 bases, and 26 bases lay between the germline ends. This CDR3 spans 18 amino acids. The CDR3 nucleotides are TGTGCCAGCAGCTCAGGGTGGGTTGGGGGGAGTGGCTGGAATGAGCAGTTCTTC. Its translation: CASSSGWVGGSGWNEQFF.

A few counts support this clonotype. The CDR3 protein is CASSETPDTLNTEAFF. The CDR3 nucleotides read TGTGCCAGCAGTGAAACTCCGGACACCTTGAACACTGAAGCTTTCTTT. The chain uses TRBV2 and TRBJ1-1; a weak D match, TRBD1 (5 bases). Trimming took 2 bases from V and 0 from J, leaving 13 bases between them. This CDR3 has 16 amino acids. The germline V gene encodes CDR1 SNHLY and CDR2 FYNNEI.

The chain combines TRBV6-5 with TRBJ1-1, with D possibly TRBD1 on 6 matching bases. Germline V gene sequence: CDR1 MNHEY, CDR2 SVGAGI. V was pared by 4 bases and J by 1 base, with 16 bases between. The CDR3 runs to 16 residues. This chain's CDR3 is CASSWDRGGRNTEAFF. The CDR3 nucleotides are TGTGCCAGCAGTTGGGACCGAGGGGGGAGGAACACTGAAGCTTTCTTT.

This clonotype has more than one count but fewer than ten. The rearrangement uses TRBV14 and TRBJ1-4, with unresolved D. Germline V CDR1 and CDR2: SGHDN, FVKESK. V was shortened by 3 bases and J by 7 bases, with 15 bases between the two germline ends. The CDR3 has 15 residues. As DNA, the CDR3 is TGTGCCAGCAGCCAGCCGGACGGCGCGGGTGAAAAACTGTTTTTT. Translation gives CASSQPDGAGEKLFF.

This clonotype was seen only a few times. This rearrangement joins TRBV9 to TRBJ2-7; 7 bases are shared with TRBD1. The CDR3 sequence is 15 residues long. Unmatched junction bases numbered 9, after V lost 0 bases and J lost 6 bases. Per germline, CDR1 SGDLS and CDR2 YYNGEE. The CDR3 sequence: CASSVGQGLGVEQYF. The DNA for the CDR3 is TGTGCCAGCAGCGTAGGACAGGGTTTGGGAGTCGAGCAGTACTTC.

The CDR3 is CASSQDRDRGGREKLFF. The DNA for the CDR3 is TGCGCCAGCAGCCAAGACCGGGACAGGGGCGGCCGGGAAAAACTGTTTTTT. The chain employs TRBV4-1 and TRBJ1-4, with TRBD1 identical over 10 bases. The germline gives CDR1 MGHRA, CDR2 YSYEKL. This CDR3 has 17 amino acids. The junction had 9 bases not matched to a gene; V was cut back by 0 bases and J by 8 bases.

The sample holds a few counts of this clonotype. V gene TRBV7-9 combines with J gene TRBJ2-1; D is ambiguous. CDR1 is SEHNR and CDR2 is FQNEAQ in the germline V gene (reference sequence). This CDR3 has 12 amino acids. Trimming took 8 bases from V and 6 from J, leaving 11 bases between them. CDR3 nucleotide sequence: TGTGCCAGCGCTTCGGACGCCAATGAGCAGTTCTTC. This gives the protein CASASDANEQFF.

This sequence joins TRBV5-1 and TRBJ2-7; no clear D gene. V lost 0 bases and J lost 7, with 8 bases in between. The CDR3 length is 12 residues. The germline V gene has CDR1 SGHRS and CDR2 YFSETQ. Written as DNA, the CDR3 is TGCGCCAGCAGCTTGGGGGTGACAGAGCAGTACTTC. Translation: CASSLGVTEQYF.

The CDR3 nucleotides read TGTGCCAGCAGCATAACAGGGCTGAGAAACACCTTC. Amino acids: CASSITGLRNTF. The chain carries TRBV2 and TRBJ1-2; D possibly corresponds to TRBD1 (6 bases). V lost 6 bases to trimming and J lost 12 bases, with 17 bases between them. The CDR3 runs 12 residues. Germline V lookup: CDR1 SNHLY, CDR2 FYNNEI. Together with reference TRBV2 and TRBJ1-2, the CDR3 gives the full variable domain: EPEVTQTPSHQVTQMGQEVILRCVPISNHLYFYWYRQILGQKVEFLVSFYNNEISEKSEIFDDQFSVERPDGSNFTLKIRSTKLEDSAMYFCASSITGLRNTFGSGTRLTVV.

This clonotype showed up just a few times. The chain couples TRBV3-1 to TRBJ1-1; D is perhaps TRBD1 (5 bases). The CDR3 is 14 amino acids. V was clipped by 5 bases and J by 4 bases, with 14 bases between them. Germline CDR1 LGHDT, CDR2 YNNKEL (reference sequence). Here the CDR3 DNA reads TGTGCCAGCAGCGATCAGACAGTAAGCACTGAAGCTTTCTTT. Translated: CASSDQTVSTEAFF.